One TCR beta chain is described in this entry. This table comes from immunoSEQ multiplex PCR, and its TCRdb copy is limited to in-frame clones, with some not included. Here the sample spans about 43,000 clones, roughly 84% being singletons. This specimen comes from a study of ipilimumab plus nivolumab after autologous stem cell transplantation. Study-wide background: A median of about 8 nivolumab and about five ipilimumab doses were given. The myeloma group: high-risk transplant-naive, or relapse within 3 years after first autologous transplant.

In germline, CDR1 is MDHEN, CDR2 SYDVKM. Trimming took off 7 bases at V and 4 bases at J, with 13 bases between the two ends. This CDR3 region has 13 residues. Patients got ipilimumab 1 mg/kg beginning 14 to 28 days post-transplant. Dosing: nivolumab 3 mg/kg IV, weeks 1, 4, 7, 10, then every two weeks to week 26. The sample was PBMCs, taken in a trial of ipilimumab plus nivolumab as post-transplant consolidation. The chain links TRBV28 to TRBJ1-2, with a weak D call TRBD1 (6 bases). The origin of this receptor is a male donor with multiple myeloma. CDR3 amino acids: CASIPQGSYGYTF. The CDR3 bases are TGTGCCAGCATCCCACAGGGAAGCTATGGCTACACCTTC.